These 11 T cell receptor beta chains came from one sample sequenced in a study of naive and memory T cell subsets. An equimolar mix of two oligonucleotides served as the beta constant-region primer for TRBC1 and TRBC2. TCRdb re-analysed the UMI-ligation and nested PCR reads in MiXCR, keeping a single row per CDR3 protein. The sample yields 120,000 to 150,000 distinct CDR3 sequences, 15% to 20% seen once. The sequenced material came from naive CD4+ T cells from blood. The source of these receptors is a human donor in good health.

The chain has TRBV9 and TRBJ2-7; TRBD2 aligns across 11 bases. V shed 2 bases and J 6 bases; nucleotides not matched to a gene: 7. The CDR3 has 15 amino acids. CDR1 is SGDLS and CDR2 is YYNGEE in the germline V gene. CDR3 loop: CASSVTSGIKGEQYF. The CDR3 DNA follows: TGTGCCAGCAGCGTGACTAGCGGGATAAAGGGCGAGCAGTACTTC. The full variable domain, in which reference TRBV9 and TRBJ2-7 provide the parts outside the CDR3, is DSGVTQTPKHLITATGQRVTLRCSPRSGDLSVYWYQQSLDQGLQFLIQYYNGEERAKGNILERFSAQQFPDLHSELNLSSLELGDSALYFCASSVTSGIKGEQYFGPGTRLTVT.

The gene calls are TRBV7-8 and TRBJ2-3; D could derive from TRBD1 or TRBD2 (5 bases each). The length of the CDR3 is 17 residues. Germline CDR1 is SGHVS and CDR2 is FQNEAQ. V shed 5 bases and J shed 4 bases, with 22 bases lying between them. The CDR3 protein is CASSRGRGVIGADTQYF. CDR3 sequence (DNA): TGTGCCAGCAGCAGGGGCCGAGGCGTCATCGGGGCAGATACGCAGTATTTT.

CDR3 bases: TGTGCCATCAGCGGGACTTCAGAAGAGACCCAGTACTTC. Amino acids: CAISGTSEETQYF. The rearrangement joins TRBV10-3 to TRBJ2-5; a possible D gene is TRBD2 (6 bases). CDR1 is ENHRY, CDR2 SYGVKD, per germline. This CDR3 region has 13 residues. With 6 bases removed from V and 3 bases from J, the gap between germline ends came to 11 bases.

This clonotype was detected a few times. V and J are TRBV29-1 and TRBJ1-2; the match to TRBD1 covers 7 bases. Germline V CDR1 and CDR2: SQVTM, ANQGSEA. Trimming cost V 6 bases and J 4 bases; bases outside gene matches: 5. The CDR3 is 12 amino acids. CDR3 in amino acids: CSVSWDSYGYTF. The CDR3 DNA is TGCAGCGTGTCCTGGGACAGCTATGGCTACACCTTC.

This clonotype was seen more than once but under ten times. The chain uses TRBV15 and TRBJ1-3, with unresolved D. CDR3 length: 18 residues. Germline CDR1 is LNHNV and CDR2 is YYDKDF (reference sequence). V lost 2 bases and J 0 bases, leaving 17 bases between the germline ends. The CDR3 nucleotides read TGTGCCACCAGCAGAACCGCACGTCTAAAAAGCTCTGGAAACACCATATATTTT. Its protein product is CATSRTARLKSSGNTIYF.

This clonotype was found a few times. This chain joins TRBV7-9 and TRBJ1-6; the D gene is possibly TRBD1 (5 bases). Germline V gives CDR1 SEHNR, CDR2 FQNEAQ (reference sequence). This CDR3 is 15 amino acids long. The ends were cut back, 5 bases at V and 5 bases at J, with 13 bases in the middle. CDR3 sequence: CASSRDVRDNSPLHF. CDR3 nucleotides: TGTGCCAGCAGCCGGGACGTCCGGGATAATTCACCCCTCCACTTT.

This clonotype was picked up a small number of times. The chain links TRBV29-1 to TRBJ1-4; D not certain. The CDR3 length is 15 residues. In germline, CDR1 is SQVTM, CDR2 ANQGSEA. The V end lost 6 bases, the J end lost 5 bases, and 19 bases lay between the germline ends. The CDR3 loop is CSVSFAMSPNEKLFF. The CDR3 DNA reads TGCAGCGTCTCCTTTGCCATGTCTCCGAATGAAAAACTGTTTTTT.

Only a few counts were recorded for this clonotype. The chain recombines TRBV12-3 or TRBV12-4 with TRBJ2-4, with TRBD1 matching over 7 bases. J lost 1 base, V lost 5 bases, and 2 bases had no gene match. The CDR3 has 14 residues. This CDR3 is CASSNRGAKNIQYF. CDR3 coding DNA: TGTGCCAGCAGTAACAGGGGCGCCAAAAACATTCAGTACTTC.

There are a few counts of this clonotype. The rearrangement joins TRBV5-1 to TRBJ1-1; D perhaps matches TRBD1 (5 bases). The V and J ends lost 4 bases and 4 bases respectively, with 14 bases between them. Germline-derived CDR1 and CDR2 are SGHRS and YFSETQ. The CDR3 has 14 residues. DNA for the CDR3: TGCGCCAGCAGCGGTCAGGGTGGAGGCACTGAAGCTTTCTTT. Its translation: CASSGQGGGTEAFF.

The chain couples TRBV27 to TRBJ2-7, with TRBD2 matching over 10 bases. The CDR3 extends over 15 amino acids. Germline assignment: CDR1 MNHEY and CDR2 SMNVEV (reference sequence). With V trimmed by 7 bases and J by 7 bases, 13 bases remained unmatched. CDR3 sequence reads: CASTKAGGPPEEQYF. CDR3 sequence (DNA): TGTGCCAGCACCAAAGCGGGAGGGCCGCCGGAGGAGCAGTACTTC.

The rearrangement links TRBV6-6 to TRBJ1-5, with D perhaps TRBD1 (6 bases). Germline lookup yields CDR1 MNHNY and CDR2 SVGAGI (reference sequence). Trimming stripped 6 bases from V and 5 bases from J, with 14 bases between. This CDR3 region has 14 residues. The CDR3 DNA reads TGTGCCAGCAGGACTGGGGGCAGGGATCAGCCCCAGCATTTT. Translated: CASRTGGRDQPQHF.